The text below deals with one TCR beta chain. The data were obtained in a study of blood T cell repertoires in COVID-19. Measured with immunoSEQ multiplex PCR; TCRdb has only the in-frame clones, and not every one. The sample records some 100,000 clones, roughly four fifths being singletons. Losses at the gene ends were 9 bases for V and 7 bases for J; bases not matched to a gene: 8. The CDR3 has 13 residues. Per the germline V gene, CDR1 is SNHLY and CDR2 is FYNNEI. Sequenced input: peripheral blood. This sequence originates from a man aged 45 to 65 with active or convalescent COVID-19. This rearrangement joins TRBV2 to TRBJ2-2, with 7 bases fitting TRBD1. CDR3 amino acids: CARRQGFNGELFF. The CDR3 nucleotides are TGTGCCAGGAGACAGGGATTCAACGGGGAGCTGTTTTTT.